The 31 T cell receptor gamma chains presented below share a single source sample, sequenced in a study of human gamma delta and Vdelta1 T cells. TCRdb reprocessed the PCR reads using CATT. The sample comprises 7,000 to 10,000 gamma-chain clones, about 47% of which are singletons, and 2% to 2.5% rests with the top ten. For these receptors, no antigen is known. The sequenced sample consisted of Vdelta1 gamma-delta T cells from blood grown in culture (DOT cells). The receptor source for this set is a human donor in good health.

The rearrangement joins TRGV9 to TRGJ1 or TRGJ2. The CDR3 has 15 amino acids. Per germline, CDR1 GITISATS and CDR2 ISYDGTV (reference sequence). V gave up 3 bases and J gave up 1 base; unmatched junction bases: 9. The CDR3 nucleotides are TGTGCCTTGTGGGAGCCCAATCAAAATTATTATAAGAAACTCTTT. This encodes CALWEPNQNYYKKLF.

The sample holds a few counts of this clone. The same CDR3 can be traced to other DNA sequences in this sample. This rearrangement joins TRGV8 to TRGJ1 or TRGJ2. The CDR3 is 13 amino acids. Germline CDR1 VENAVY, CDR2 YDSYNSRV. With 5 bases clipped from V and 0 bases from J, the junction kept 4 bases outside the gene matches. The CDR3 nucleotides are TGTGCCACCTGGGTTCAGAATTATTATAAGAAACTCTTT. Translated, it gives CATWVQNYYKKLF.

This clone has only a few counts. The chain couples TRGV3 to TRGJ1 or TRGJ2. Germline-derived CDR1 and CDR2 are VTNTFY and YDVSTARD (reference sequence). CDR3 length: 13 residues. V dropped 2 bases and J dropped 6; count of bases not matched to a gene: 7. The CDR3 DNA is TGTGCCACCTGGGACAATGGGGGTTATAAGAAACTCTTT. Translated: CATWDNGGYKKLF.

The chain is built from TRGV9 and TRGJ1 or TRGJ2. V lost 2 bases, J lost 7 bases, and 8 bases stayed unmatched. The V gene's germline CDR1 is GITISATS and CDR2 ISYDGTV (reference sequence). The CDR3 contains 13 residues. CDR3 in amino acids: CALWEGHRYKKLF. For the CDR3, the DNA is TGTGCCTTGTGGGAGGGCCATAGATATAAGAAACTCTTT.

This clone rates as medium-sized. One end of the junction does not line up with germline, which may come from a read error. The J gene is TRGJ1 or TRGJ2, the V gene TRGV4. The CDR3 length is 12 residues. Germline assignment: CDR1 EGSTGY and CDR2 YDSYTSSV. The DNA of the CDR3 is TGTGCCACCTGGGACTCTATGGTGGGGAAAACCTTT. Translation gives CATWDSMVGKTF.

This clone was picked up a small number of times. This rearrangement joins TRGV3 to TRGJ1 or TRGJ2. Germline loops: CDR1 VTNTFY, CDR2 YDVSTARD (reference sequence). V shed 0 bases and J 6 bases; nucleotides not matched to a gene: 8. The CDR3 extends over 14 amino acids. The CDR3, as DNA: TGTGCCACCTGGGACAGGCTTTACGGTTATAAGAAACTCTTT. It yields the protein CATWDRLYGYKKLF.

This clone was picked up a small number of times. The rearrangement joins TRGV9 to TRGJ1 or TRGJ2. The CDR3 extends over 11 amino acids. After removal of 3 bases from V and 6 bases from J, the junction contained 2 bases not matched to a gene. Germline CDR1 reads GITISATS; CDR2 reads ISYDGTV (reference sequence). CDR3 coding DNA: TGTGCCTTGTGGGAGAGTTATAAGAAACTCTTT. This gives the protein CALWESYKKLF.

V gene TRGV9 combines with J gene TRGJ1 or TRGJ2. J lost 12 bases, V lost 1 base, and 6 bases had no gene match. CDR3 length: 11 residues. In germline, CDR1 is GITISATS, CDR2 ISYDGTV (reference sequence). This chain's CDR3 is CALWEVSRKLF. CDR3 bases: TGTGCCTTGTGGGAGGTCTCGAGGAAACTCTTT.

The chain links TRGV4 to TRGJP2. Germline V gene sequence: CDR1 EGSTGY, CDR2 YDSYTSSV. The ends lost 2 bases at V and 1 base at J; junction bases unmatched: 4. This CDR3 has 15 residues. The DNA of the CDR3 is TGTGCCACCTGGGATGCCCTTAGTAGTGATTGGATCAAGACGTTT. The encoded protein is CATWDALSSDWIKTF.

This chain uses TRGV2 with TRGJP2. The V and J ends lost 2 bases and 3 bases, in that order; junction bases with no gene match: 6. Germline V gene sequence: CDR1 EGSNGY, CDR2 YDSYNSKV. This CDR3 has 15 amino acids. The CDR3 DNA is TGTGCCACCTGGGACGCGATTGGTAGTGATTGGATCAAGACGTTT. Translated, it gives CATWDAIGSDWIKTF.

V usage is TRGV5 and J usage is TRGJ1 or TRGJ2. This CDR3 spans 12 amino acids. Germline V gene data show CDR1 as VINAFY and CDR2 as YDVSNSKD. The junction had 4 bases not matched to a gene; V was cut back by 0 bases and J by 8 bases. DNA of the CDR3: TGTGCCACCTGGGACAGGGAAAATAAGAAACTCTTT. This sequence encodes CATWDRENKKLF.

This clone is a singleton in its sample. This may come from a read error, since a much larger clone is one base off. The chain uses TRGV9 and TRGJ1 or TRGJ2. Germline V CDR1 and CDR2: GITISATS, ISYDGTV (reference sequence). The J segment lost 3 bases and the V segment lost 3 bases, leaving 2 bases of the junction unmatched. The CDR3 has 12 residues. This CDR3 reads CALWEPYYKKLF. CDR3 nucleotide sequence: TGTGCCTTGTGGGAGCCTTATTATAAGAAACTCTTT.

The chain combines TRGV2 with TRGJ1 or TRGJ2. V lost 2 bases to trimming and J lost 0 bases; unmatched junction nucleotides: 4. Germline CDR1 is EGSNGY and CDR2 is YDSYNSKV. This CDR3 has 14 amino acids. As DNA, the CDR3 is TGTGCCACCTGGGACGCGCGGAATTATTATAAGAAACTCTTT. Amino acids: CATWDARNYYKKLF.

The table lists this clone with a count of one. This sequence may be a read error, since a much larger clone differs from it by one base. Other nucleotide sequences in the sample specify the same CDR3. The rearrangement joins TRGV9 to TRGJ1 or TRGJ2. The CDR3 is made up of 12 amino acids. CDR1 is GITISATS, CDR2 ISYDGTV, per germline (reference sequence). The trim removed 4 bases at V and 3 bases at J, leaving 3 bases unmatched. The CDR3 reads CALWEGYYKKLF. DNA of the CDR3: TGTGCCTTGTGGGAAGGTTATTATAAGAAACTCTTT.

The chain carries TRGV9 and TRGJ1 or TRGJ2. The V gene end was trimmed by 5 bases and the J gene end by 6 bases; junction bases not matched to a gene: 4. The CDR3 has 11 residues. Germline-derived CDR1 and CDR2 are GITISATS and ISYDGTV (reference sequence). Here the CDR3 reads CALWAGYKKLF. DNA of the CDR3: TGTGCCTTGTGGGCCGGTTATAAGAAACTCTTT.

A remark on this clone: At one end the junction does not follow the germline gene, possibly because of a read error. This chain uses TRGV4 with TRGJ1 or TRGJ2. This CDR3 contains 11 residues. Germline V CDR1 and CDR2: EGSTGY, YDSYTSSV. The CDR3 loop is CATWYYFKKLF. In nucleotides, the CDR3 is TGTGCCACCTGGTATTATTTTAAGAAACTCTTT.

About this clone itself: A much larger clone sits a single nucleotide away, making a read error possible. Within the sample, other DNA sequences also encode this same CDR3. The chain has TRGV3 and TRGJ1 or TRGJ2. V gave up 1 base and J gave up 1 base; unmatched junction bases: 1. The CDR3 consists of 13 residues. Germline CDR1 and CDR2: VTNTFY and YDVSTARD (reference sequence). CDR3 DNA sequence: TGTGCCACCTGGGACAGAAATTATTATAAGAAACTCTTT. Translation: CATWDRNYYKKLF.

Points on this clone: The same CDR3 is also encoded by other DNA sequences in this sample. The chain carries TRGV2 and TRGJ1 or TRGJ2. The CDR3 contains 13 residues. The germline V gene encodes CDR1 EGSNGY and CDR2 YDSYNSKV. The ends lost 0 bases at V and 6 bases at J; junction bases unmatched: 5. This CDR3 is CATWDGLCYKKLF. The DNA for the CDR3 is TGTGCCACCTGGGACGGGCTTTGTTATAAGAAACTCTTT.

The table lists this clone with a count of one. Given a much more abundant clone one base away, this may be a read error. The rearrangement joins TRGV9 to TRGJ1 or TRGJ2. J was trimmed by 10 bases and V by 0 bases; bases with no gene match: 3. The CDR3 extends over 11 amino acids. Germline loops: CDR1 GITISATS, CDR2 ISYDGTV (reference sequence). DNA of the CDR3: TGTGCCTTGTGGGAGGTGGGGAAGAAACTCTTT. Amino acids: CALWEVGKKLF.

The gene calls are TRGV5 and TRGJP2. V was pared by 3 bases and J by 2 bases, with 3 bases of the junction left unmatched. This CDR3 has 14 residues. The germline V gene has CDR1 VINAFY and CDR2 YDVSNSKD. The chain's CDR3 is CATWDPSSDWIKTF. DNA of the CDR3: TGTGCCACCTGGGACCCGAGTAGTGATTGGATCAAGACGTTT.

Of note for this clone: The DNA is left out, because the CDR3 cannot be placed on it with certainty; the CDR3 is given as TCRdb lists it. The rearrangement joins TRGV11 to TRGJP2. TRGV11 is sorted into the ORF group, with uncertain function. Counting both end residues, the CDR3 totals 15 amino acids. CDR3 amino acids: CTTVPAEVGDWIKTF.

The J gene is TRGJP2, the V gene TRGV3. Germline loops: CDR1 VTNTFY, CDR2 YDVSTARD (reference sequence). This CDR3 has 14 residues. V lost 0 bases, J lost 5 bases, and 3 bases stayed unmatched. The CDR3 spells CATWDRQSDWIKTF. The CDR3 nucleotides read TGTGCCACCTGGGACAGGCAAAGTGATTGGATCAAGACGTTT.

This rearrangement joins TRGV9 to TRGJ1 or TRGJ2. Unmatched junction bases numbered 15, after V lost 0 bases and J lost 7 bases. The CDR3 is 16 amino acids. CDR1 GITISATS and CDR2 ISYDGTV come from the germline V gene (reference sequence). The CDR3 region is CALWEVGPPTWYKKLF. The CDR3, as DNA: TGTGCCTTGTGGGAGGTGGGCCCCCCAACGTGGTATAAGAAACTCTTT.

Regarding this clone: It may be a read error: a sequence one base away is much more abundant. The chain uses TRGV4 and TRGJ1 or TRGJ2. Germline values: CDR1 EGSTGY, CDR2 YDSYTSSV. The CDR3 is 12 residues long. The V segment lost 5 bases and the J segment 1 base; nucleotides outside the gene matches: 2. CDR3 amino acids: CATWGNYYKKLF. The CDR3 bases are TGTGCCACCTGGGGAAATTATTATAAGAAACTCTTT.

V and J are TRGV8 and TRGJ1 or TRGJ2. Germline lookup yields CDR1 VENAVY and CDR2 YDSYNSRV. The CDR3 has 12 residues. V shed 2 bases, J shed 8 bases, and the junction held 6 bases outside the gene matches. CDR3 residues: CATWDTGNKKLF. For the CDR3, the DNA is TGTGCCACCTGGGATACGGGAAATAAGAAACTCTTT.

The V and J genes are TRGV9 and TRGJ1 or TRGJ2. Germline V gene lookup returns CDR1 GITISATS and CDR2 ISYDGTV (reference sequence). J lost 2 bases, V lost 3 bases, and 7 bases had no gene match. The CDR3 spans 14 residues. The CDR3 bases are TGTGCCTTGTGGGAGACCCCTTATTATTATAAGAAACTCTTT. This translates into CALWETPYYYKKLF.

This chain links TRGV4 with TRGJ1 or TRGJ2. Germline-derived CDR1 and CDR2 are EGSTGY and YDSYTSSV. Trimming took 1 base from V and 2 from J; bases not matched to a gene: 14. The CDR3 spans 17 residues. The CDR3 spells CATWDGGASGYYYKKLF. CDR3 DNA sequence: TGTGCCACCTGGGATGGTGGGGCGTCGGGATATTATTATAAGAAACTCTTT.

Only a few counts were recorded for this clone. V is TRGV9 and J is TRGJ1 or TRGJ2. Germline V gene sequence: CDR1 GITISATS, CDR2 ISYDGTV (reference sequence). The CDR3 is made up of 11 amino acids. V was clipped by 0 bases and J by 15 bases; unmatched bases: 8. CDR3 residues: CALWEVRWVLF. CDR3 nucleotide sequence: TGTGCCTTGTGGGAGGTGCGATGGGTACTCTTT.

The J gene is TRGJ1 or TRGJ2, the V gene TRGV5. The trim removed 2 bases at V and 3 bases at J, leaving 10 bases unmatched. This CDR3 spans 15 amino acids. The germline CDR1 and CDR2 sequences are VINAFY and YDVSNSKD. CDR3 in amino acids: CATWDTPRRYYKKLF. The CDR3 DNA reads as TGTGCCACCTGGGACACCCCAAGGCGTTATTATAAGAAACTCTTT.

This clone was seen a few times. The chain couples TRGV3 to TRGJ1 or TRGJ2. The CDR3 covers 14 residues. From germline, CDR1 is VTNTFY and CDR2 YDVSTARD (reference sequence). Trimming cost V 3 bases and J 3 bases; bases outside gene matches: 8. The CDR3 DNA follows: TGTGCCACCTGGGACCCTACTCTTTATTATAAGAAACTCTTT. Its translation: CATWDPTLYYKKLF.

This sequence joins TRGV4 and TRGJ1 or TRGJ2. Per germline, CDR1 EGSTGY and CDR2 YDSYTSSV. Trimming removed 2 bases from V and 7 bases from J; junction bases left unmatched: 8. CDR3 size: 13 residues. CDR3 sequence reads: CATWDVGNYKKLF. The CDR3 bases are TGTGCCACCTGGGATGTGGGCAACTATAAGAAACTCTTT.